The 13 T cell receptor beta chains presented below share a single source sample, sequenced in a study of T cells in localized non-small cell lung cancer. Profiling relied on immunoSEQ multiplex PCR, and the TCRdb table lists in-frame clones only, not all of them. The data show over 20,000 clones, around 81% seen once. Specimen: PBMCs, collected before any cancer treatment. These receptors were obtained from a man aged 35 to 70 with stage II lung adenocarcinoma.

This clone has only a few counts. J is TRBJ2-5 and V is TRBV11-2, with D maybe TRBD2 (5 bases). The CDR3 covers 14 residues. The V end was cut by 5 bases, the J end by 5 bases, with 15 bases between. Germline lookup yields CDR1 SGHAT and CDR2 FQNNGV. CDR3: CASSLLGVGETQYF. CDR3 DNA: TGTGCCAGCAGCCTTCTCGGGGTGGGGGAGACCCAGTACTTC.

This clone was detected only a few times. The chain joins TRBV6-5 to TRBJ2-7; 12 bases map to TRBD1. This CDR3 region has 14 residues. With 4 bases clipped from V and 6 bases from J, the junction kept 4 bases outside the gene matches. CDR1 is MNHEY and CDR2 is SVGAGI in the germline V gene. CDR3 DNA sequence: TGTGCCAGCAGTTGGGGACAGGGGGCTGGCGAGCAGTACTTC. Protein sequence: CASSWGQGAGEQYF.

The CDR3 protein is CASRDSGLGTDTQYF. The CDR3 DNA follows: TGTGCCAGCAGGGATAGCGGTCTTGGCACAGATACGCAGTATTTT. The rearrangement uses TRBV27 and TRBJ2-3, with D perhaps matching TRBD2 (6 bases). The germline CDR1 and CDR2 sequences are MNHEY and SMNVEV (reference sequence). Deletions cut 6 bases from V and 1 base from J, with 14 bases between. The CDR3 has 15 amino acids.

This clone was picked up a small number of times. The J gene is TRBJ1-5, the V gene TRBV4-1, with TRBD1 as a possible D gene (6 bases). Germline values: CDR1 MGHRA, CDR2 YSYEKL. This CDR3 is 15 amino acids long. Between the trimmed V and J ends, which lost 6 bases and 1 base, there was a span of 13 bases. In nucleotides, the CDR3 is TGCGCCAGCAGTCGGACTACAGGGAGCAATCAGCCCCAGCATTTT. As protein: CASSRTTGSNQPQHF.

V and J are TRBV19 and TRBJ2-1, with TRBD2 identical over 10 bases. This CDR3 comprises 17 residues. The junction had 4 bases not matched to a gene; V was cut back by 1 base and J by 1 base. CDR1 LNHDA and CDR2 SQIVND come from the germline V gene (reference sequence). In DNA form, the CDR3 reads TGTGCCAGTAGTATAGCGACTAGCGGGTTTTCCTACAATGAGCAGTTCTTC. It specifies CASSIATSGFSYNEQFF.

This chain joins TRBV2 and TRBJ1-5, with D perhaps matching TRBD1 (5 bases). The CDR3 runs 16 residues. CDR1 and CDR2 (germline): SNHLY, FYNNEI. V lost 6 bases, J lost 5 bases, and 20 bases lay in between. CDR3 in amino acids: CASSSLGGGVYQPQHF. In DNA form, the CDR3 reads TGTGCCAGCAGCTCCCTTGGCGGGGGGGTCTATCAGCCCCAGCATTTT.

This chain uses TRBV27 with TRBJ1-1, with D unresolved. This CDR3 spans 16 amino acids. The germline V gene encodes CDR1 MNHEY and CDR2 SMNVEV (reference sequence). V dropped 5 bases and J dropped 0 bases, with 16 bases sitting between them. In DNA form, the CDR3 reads TGTGCCAGCAGTCTGGGTTTGGGGAGCATGAACACTGAAGCTTTCTTT. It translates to CASSLGLGSMNTEAFF.

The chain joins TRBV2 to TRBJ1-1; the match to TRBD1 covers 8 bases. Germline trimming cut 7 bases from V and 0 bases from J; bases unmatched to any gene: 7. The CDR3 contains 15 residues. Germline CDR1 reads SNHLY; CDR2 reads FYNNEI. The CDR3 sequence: CASTREGQVNTEAFF. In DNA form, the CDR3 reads TGTGCCAGCACTAGGGAGGGACAGGTGAACACTGAAGCTTTCTTT.

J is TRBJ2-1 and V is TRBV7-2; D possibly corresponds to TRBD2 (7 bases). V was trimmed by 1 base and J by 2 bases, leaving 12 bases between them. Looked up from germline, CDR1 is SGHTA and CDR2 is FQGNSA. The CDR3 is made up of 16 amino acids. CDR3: CASSLVGGGTYNEQFF. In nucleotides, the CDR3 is TGTGCCAGCAGCTTAGTGGGAGGGGGGACCTACAATGAGCAGTTCTTC.

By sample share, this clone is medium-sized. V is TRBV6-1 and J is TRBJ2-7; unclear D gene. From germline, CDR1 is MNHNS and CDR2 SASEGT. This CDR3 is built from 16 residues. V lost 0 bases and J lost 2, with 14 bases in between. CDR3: CASSEAAHHPTYEQYF. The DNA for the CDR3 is TGTGCCAGCAGTGAAGCTGCCCACCACCCCACCTACGAGCAGTACTTC.

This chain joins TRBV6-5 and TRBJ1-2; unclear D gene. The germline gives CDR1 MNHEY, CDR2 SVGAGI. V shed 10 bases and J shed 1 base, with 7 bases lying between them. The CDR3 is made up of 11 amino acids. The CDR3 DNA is TGTGCCACCTCCTATAACTATGGCTACACCTTC. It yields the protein CATSYNYGYTF.

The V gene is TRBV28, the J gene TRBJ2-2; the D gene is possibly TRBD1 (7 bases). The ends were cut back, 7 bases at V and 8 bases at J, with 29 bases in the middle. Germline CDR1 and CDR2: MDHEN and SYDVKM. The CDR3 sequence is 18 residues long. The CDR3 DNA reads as TGTGCCAGCATGGGACAGTCGTCGGGCGGGACCCGAGGTGGGGAGCTGTTTTTT. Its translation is CASMGQSSGGTRGGELFF.

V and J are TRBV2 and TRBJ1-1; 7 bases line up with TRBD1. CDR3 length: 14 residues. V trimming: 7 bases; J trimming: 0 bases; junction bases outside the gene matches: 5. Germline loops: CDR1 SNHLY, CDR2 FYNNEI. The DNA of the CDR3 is TGTGCCAGCAAGGGGGCGAAAATGAACACTGAAGCTTTCTTT. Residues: CASKGAKMNTEAFF.